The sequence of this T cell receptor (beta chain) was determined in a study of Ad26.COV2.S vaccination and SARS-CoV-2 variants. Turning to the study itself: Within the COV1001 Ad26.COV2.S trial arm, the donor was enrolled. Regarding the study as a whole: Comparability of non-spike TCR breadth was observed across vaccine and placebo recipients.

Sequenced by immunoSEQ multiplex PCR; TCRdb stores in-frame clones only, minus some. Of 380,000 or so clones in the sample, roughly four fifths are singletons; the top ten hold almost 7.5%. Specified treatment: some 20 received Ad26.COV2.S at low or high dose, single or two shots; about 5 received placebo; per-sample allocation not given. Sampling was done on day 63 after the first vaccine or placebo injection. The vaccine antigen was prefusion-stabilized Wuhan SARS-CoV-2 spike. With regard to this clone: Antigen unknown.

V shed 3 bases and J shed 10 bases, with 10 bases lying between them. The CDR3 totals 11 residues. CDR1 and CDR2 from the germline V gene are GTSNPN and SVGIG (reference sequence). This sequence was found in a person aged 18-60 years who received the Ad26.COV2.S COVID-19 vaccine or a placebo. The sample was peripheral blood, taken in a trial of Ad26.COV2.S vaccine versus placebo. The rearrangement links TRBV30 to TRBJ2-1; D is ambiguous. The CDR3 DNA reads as TGTGCCTGGAGCTATTATGAGGAGCAGTTCTTC. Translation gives CAWSYYEEQFF.